This T cell receptor (beta chain) was documented in a study of identical twins. Study conclusions and caveats: Analyses of zero insertions could, in part, be confounded by invariant MAIT and iNKT cells.

From germline, CDR1 is SQVTM and CDR2 ANQGSEA. Trimming left V 3 bases short and J 7 bases short, with 12 bases between. This CDR3 comprises 12 residues. This clonotype was observed many times. Its antigen remains unknown. TCRdb used MiXCR to reprocess the 5' RACE reads, holding one entry per CDR3 protein. The top ten clones hold just under 2% of a sample with approximately 220,000 distinct CDR3 sequences, 7.5% of them seen once. This sample was also put to use in a study of yellow fever vaccine responses in identical twins. Per that paper: It has been reported that, in twins, the vaccine T cell response seemed partly convergent and partly personalized.

This receptor was identified in a woman aged 18 to 35 in good health. Sequencing was performed on memory (CD45RO+) T cells sorted from blood. The chain combines TRBV29-1 with TRBJ1-2; D is undetermined. The CDR3 loop reads CSVEGRFSGYTF. The CDR3 nucleotides are TGCAGCGTTGAGGGCAGGTTTTCTGGCTACACCTTC.